This entry describes one TCR beta chain. What it binds is not known. This entry belongs to a study of early T cells in non-severe SARS-CoV-2 infection. Study summary: Sequenced bulk RNA came from whole blood that was unsorted, and chains were unpaired.

This CDR3 is 14 amino acids long. The germline CDR1 and CDR2 sequences are SGHTA and FQGNSA. V shed 2 bases and J shed 4 bases, with 11 bases lying between them. Molecules of cDNA were individually given unique molecular identifiers that were attached to them. TCRdb fed the 5' RACE reads into MiXCR, producing one record per CDR3 protein. This sample has about 67,000 distinct CDR3 sequences; more than 8% occur once, and the top ten carry roughly 15%. Regarding the study as a whole: CD4 and private specificities were missed by VDJdb matching, which favored anti-spike CD8 responses.

Specimen: whole blood, collected at baseline. The V call is TRBV7-2, the J call TRBJ1-1; D call uncertain. This TCR came from an adult who was a healthcare worker with PCR-confirmed SARS-CoV-2 infection or an uninfected control (not recorded which). The CDR3 protein is CTSSLRVSSTEAFF. The CDR3 coding sequence is TGTACCAGCAGCTTAAGGGTTTCGAGCACTGAAGCTTTCTTT. Filled out from reference TRBV7-2 and TRBJ1-1, the complete variable domain reads GAGVSQSPSNKVTEKGKDVELRCDPISGHTALYWYRQSLGQGLEFLIYFQGNSAPDKSGLPSDRFSAERTGGSVSTLTIQRTQQEDSAVYLCTSSLRVSSTEAFFGQGTRLTVV.